One sample yielded the 24 T cell receptor beta chains listed below, sequenced in a study of blood T cell repertoires in COVID-19. Produced via immunoSEQ multiplex PCR; TCRdb's table is partial and in-frame only. The sample carries fewer than 450,000 clones, about nine tenths recorded once. The material sequenced was peripheral blood. Receptor source: a woman between 45 and 60 years old with COVID-19, enrolled during active disease.

V and J are TRBV18 and TRBJ1-3; D call uncertain. The CDR3 contains 16 residues. Germline assignment: CDR1 KGHSH and CDR2 LQKENI. Trimming removed 6 bases at V and 0 bases at J, with 15 bases between. CDR3 bases: TGTGCCAGCTCGCGGGTACAGACGGCCTCTGGAAACACCATATATTTT. Translated, it gives CASSRVQTASGNTIYF.

J is TRBJ1-1 and V is TRBV27; 8 nucleotides line up with TRBD1. CDR3 length: 13 residues. Germline V CDR1 and CDR2: MNHEY, SMNVEV (reference sequence). The trim removed 8 bases at V and 5 bases at J, leaving 7 bases unmatched. CDR3 region: CASADRGGTEAFF. Written as DNA, the CDR3 is TGTGCCAGCGCCGACAGGGGAGGAACTGAAGCTTTCTTT.

The chain carries TRBV18 and TRBJ1-5; the D gene is possibly TRBD1 (6 bases). The V and J ends lost 1 base and 4 bases respectively, with 14 bases between them. This CDR3 has 16 amino acids. Germline values: CDR1 KGHSH, CDR2 LQKENI. CDR3 amino acids: CASSPRIGGVNQPQHF. CDR3 in DNA: TGTGCCAGCTCACCACGGATAGGGGGGGTGAATCAGCCCCAGCATTTT. The full variable domain, completed using reference TRBV18 and TRBJ1-5, is NAGVMQNPRHLVRRRGQEARLRCSPMKGHSHVYWYRQLPEEGLKFMVYLQKENIIDESGMPKERFSAEFPKEGPSILRIQQVVRGDSAAYFCASSPRIGGVNQPQHFGDGTRLSIL.

The chain is built from TRBV4-1 and TRBJ1-4, with 8 bases that match TRBD1. J gave up 8 bases and V 3 bases, and 8 bases lay outside the gene matches. The CDR3 contains 15 residues. Germline V lookup: CDR1 MGHRA, CDR2 YSYEKL. CDR3 protein: CASSQPTGGYEKLFF. CDR3 sequence (DNA): TGCGCCAGCAGCCAGCCAACAGGGGGATACGAAAAACTGTTTTTT.

V gene TRBV27 combines with J gene TRBJ1-2; 7 positions match TRBD1. This CDR3 has 14 residues. Losses at the gene ends were 8 bases for V and 5 bases for J; bases not matched to a gene: 11. Germline V gene data show CDR1 as MNHEY and CDR2 as SMNVEV (reference sequence). The CDR3 DNA follows: TGTGCCAGCTTACCTCGACAGGGAGGATATGGCTACACCTTC. Amino acid sequence: CASLPRQGGYGYTF.

The gene calls are TRBV5-5 and TRBJ1-4; TRBD1 matches at 8 bases. V was pared by 4 bases and J by 4 bases, with 6 bases of the junction left unmatched. Germline CDR1 reads SGHKS; CDR2 reads YYEKEE (reference sequence). This CDR3 has 15 residues. This CDR3 is CASSPGQGDNEKLFF. CDR3 bases: TGTGCCAGCAGCCCCGGACAGGGTGATAATGAAAAACTGTTTTTT.

The J gene is TRBJ2-7, the V gene TRBV7-2; 7 nucleotides align to TRBD2. Trimming cost V 3 bases and J 2 bases; bases outside gene matches: 4. The CDR3 has 14 residues. Germline CDR1 and CDR2: SGHTA and FQGNSA. This CDR3 reads CASSFERGPYEQYF. The CDR3 region has the DNA TGTGCCAGCAGCTTCGAGCGGGGACCCTACGAGCAGTACTTC.

Turning to this clone: Other DNA sequences of this sample code for an identical CDR3. The chain employs TRBV21-1 and TRBJ2-7; TRBD2 is the table's D call, not checked against the DNA. TRBV21-1 is an annotated pseudogene. The CDR3 runs 18 residues. The CDR3 region is CASSKVPVAGVSSYEQYF. In DNA, the CDR3 is TGTGCCAGCAGCAAGGTTCCGGTCGCGGGGGTCTCATCCTACGAGCAGTACTTC.

V is TRBV6-4 and J is TRBJ2-2, with D perhaps matching TRBD1 (5 bases). Germline CDR1 and CDR2: MRHNA and SNTAGT. Trimming cost V 6 bases and J 1 base, with 9 bases left between them. This CDR3 spans 14 amino acids. CDR3 sequence (DNA): TGTGCCAGCAGCGACAGCGTGAACACCGGGGAGCTGTTTTTT. Protein product: CASSDSVNTGELFF.

The chain employs TRBV3-1 (or the pseudogene TRBV3-2) and TRBJ1-2; TRBD1 might be the D (6 bases). There are 16 residues in the CDR3. V was pared by 9 bases and J by 2 bases, with 22 bases between. The germline gives CDR1 LGHDT, CDR2 YNNKEL (reference sequence). In nucleotides, the CDR3 is TGTGCCAGAGCATCAGGACTCGGACAGAGAAACTATGGCTACACCTTC. Protein product: CARASGLGQRNYGYTF.

The chain has TRBV18 and TRBJ2-6; 7 bases are a match to TRBD1. The ends lost 3 bases at V and 2 bases at J; junction bases unmatched: 10. The CDR3 contains 18 residues. The V gene's germline CDR1 is KGHSH and CDR2 LQKENI. This chain's CDR3 is CASSPNDRAVAGANVLTF. The CDR3, as DNA: TGTGCCAGCTCACCCAATGACAGGGCGGTTGCTGGGGCCAACGTCCTGACTTTC.

V usage is TRBV6-5 and J usage is TRBJ1-4; tentatively, D is TRBD1 (5 bases). The V gene's germline CDR1 is MNHEY and CDR2 SVGAGI. The CDR3 contains 14 residues. Trimming left V 7 bases short and J 8 bases short, with 17 bases between. The CDR3 sequence: CASNAGTLGEKLFF. CDR3 DNA sequence: TGTGCCAGCAATGCGGGGACGTTAGGGGAAAAACTGTTTTTT.

The chain carries TRBV11-2 and TRBJ2-7, with D perhaps matching TRBD1 (5 bases). This CDR3 region has 14 residues. Germline CDR1 is SGHAT and CDR2 is FQNNGV. V was shortened by 4 bases and J by 6 bases, with 16 bases between the two germline ends. The CDR3 DNA sequence: TGTGCCAGCAGCTCAGGGATGGGCTTCGCCGAGCAGTACTTC. As protein: CASSSGMGFAEQYF.

The J gene is TRBJ2-1, the V gene TRBV9, with TRBD2 matching 9 bases. CDR3 length equals 15 residues. The germline gives CDR1 SGDLS, CDR2 YYNGEE. After removal of 2 bases from V and 4 bases from J, the junction contained 4 bases not matched to a gene. CDR3 DNA sequence: TGTGCCAGCAGCGTGACCAGCGGGAGGTACAATGAGCAGTTCTTC. Translated: CASSVTSGRYNEQFF.

The chain combines TRBV27 with TRBJ1-2; unclear D gene. Between the trimmed V and J ends, which lost 7 bases and 1 base, there was a span of 10 bases. This CDR3 comprises 13 residues. CDR1 MNHEY and CDR2 SMNVEV come from the germline V gene (reference sequence). The CDR3 is CASTAGSNYGYTF. The CDR3 nucleotides read TGTGCCAGCACCGCTGGTAGTAACTATGGCTACACCTTC.

This chain links TRBV19 with TRBJ1-5; D is unclear. There are 16 residues in the CDR3. Germline assignment: CDR1 LNHDA and CDR2 SQIVND (reference sequence). V was pared by 4 bases and J by 0 bases, with 13 bases between. The CDR3 DNA is TGTGCCAGTAGTACGGCGGGCAAGGGTAGCAATCAGCCCCAGCATTTT. Protein: CASSTAGKGSNQPQHF.

Only one count was recorded for this clone. The CDR3 coding sequence is TGCGCCAGCAGCTTCACGGCAGGGGGGACTGAAGCTTTCTTT. It encodes CASSFTAGGTEAFF. V and J are TRBV5-1 and TRBJ1-1; 7 bases are a match to TRBD1. Germline V gene sequence: CDR1 SGHRS, CDR2 YFSETQ. Trimming removed 2 bases from V and 5 bases from J; junction bases left unmatched: 6. The CDR3 contains 14 residues. Supplemented by reference TRBV5-1 and TRBJ1-1, the full variable domain reads KAGVTQTPRYLIKTRGQQVTLSCSPISGHRSVSWYQQTPGQGLQFLFEYFSETQRNKGNFPGRFSGRQFSNSRSEMNVSTLELGDSALYLCASSFTAGGTEAFFGQGTRLTVV.

This chain uses TRBV7-9 with TRBJ2-3; D possibly corresponds to TRBD1 (6 bases). The germline V gene encodes CDR1 SEHNR and CDR2 FQNEAQ (reference sequence). The CDR3 has 15 residues. V was trimmed by 4 bases and J by 2 bases, leaving 13 bases between them. The CDR3 spells CASSSLLGHTDTQYF. CDR3 DNA: TGTGCCAGCAGCTCCCTTTTGGGACACACAGATACGCAGTATTTT.

This clone came up once. One end of the junction does not line up with germline, which may come from a read error. This sequence joins TRBV7-7 and TRBJ2-7, with 10 positions matching TRBD1. The CDR3 sequence is 15 residues long. The V gene's germline CDR1 is SSHAT and CDR2 FNYEAQ (reference sequence). The chain's CDR3 is CASSQGQGVTYEQYF. CDR3 in DNA: TGTGCTAGCAGCCAAGGACAGGGGGTCACCTACGAGCAGTACTTC.

The chain is built from TRBV5-6 and TRBJ1-5; D not resolved. Per germline, CDR1 SGHDT and CDR2 YYEEEE. Trimming pared 1 base from V and 7 bases from J, leaving 9 bases between. CDR3 length: 13 amino acids. The CDR3 spells CASSLRVGQPQHF. DNA of the CDR3: TGTGCCAGCAGCTTGCGGGTCGGGCAGCCCCAGCATTTT.

The chain uses TRBV4-1 and TRBJ1-1; 10 nucleotides line up with TRBD1. CDR3 length equals 15 residues. The germline V gene has CDR1 MGHRA and CDR2 YSYEKL. The ends lost 2 bases at V and 5 bases at J; junction bases unmatched: 5. The CDR3 loop reads CASSQPGQGNTEAFF. CDR3 coding DNA: TGCGCCAGCAGCCAACCGGGACAGGGGAATACTGAAGCTTTCTTT.

V is TRBV11-3 and J is TRBJ2-1; a weak D match, TRBD2 (5 bases). CDR1 and CDR2 from the germline V gene are SGHNT and YENEEA. Deletions cut 3 bases from V and 9 bases from J, with 12 bases between. The CDR3 consists of 13 residues. In nucleotides, the CDR3 is TGTGCCAGCAGCTTCACTAGATCTCCTGAGCAGTTCTTC. The encoded protein is CASSFTRSPEQFF.

The chain employs TRBV28 and TRBJ1-2, with 7 bases that match TRBD1. V lost 3 bases, J lost 7 bases, and 14 bases stayed unmatched. The CDR3 sequence is 16 residues long. Germline-derived CDR1 and CDR2 are MDHEN and SYDVKM. This CDR3 reads CASSLSLRTGTPGYTF. In nucleotides, the CDR3 is TGTGCCAGCAGTTTGTCCCTCCGGACAGGAACGCCTGGCTACACCTTC.

The chain links TRBV7-2 to TRBJ2-1; 10 nucleotides line up with TRBD2. With V trimmed by 1 base and J by 0 bases, 3 bases remained unmatched. Per germline, CDR1 SGHTA and CDR2 FQGNSA. The CDR3 length is 17 residues. The CDR3 region has the DNA TGTGCCAGCAGCTTAGTGACTAGCGGGTTCTCCTACAATGAGCAGTTCTTC. Its translation is CASSLVTSGFSYNEQFF.